This T cell receptor (beta chain) was sequenced in a study of T cell repertoires in cytomegalovirus infection. Overall study context: Well-studied HLA-B-restricted CMV epitopes were used in the study alongside recently identified HLA-C-restricted ones. It was the public TCR beta signatures that indicated both CMV infection and matching HLA type.

Study results and limitations: Based on cumulative public TCR beta family frequency, carriers of CMV plus the relevant HLA were identified. CMV-specific TCR beta clonotypes restricted by HLA-C dominated the ex vivo response.

CDR1 and CDR2 (germline): KGHDR, SFDVKD. With V trimmed by 0 bases and J by 2 bases, 4 bases remained unmatched. The CDR3 spans 17 residues. TCRdb independently ran MiXCR on the reads; one entry per CDR3 protein. Among about 350,000 distinct CDR3 sequences listed, roughly 36% were seen once. As for this clonotype: Its antigen is not known.

The sequencing used cultured PBMCs, collected from culture after CMV antigen stimulation. This receptor was identified in a human donor in good health (CMV status not recorded). Some clones in this sample may be carry-over from other donors' samples. J is TRBJ2-1 and V is TRBV24-1, with TRBD2 matching 9 bases. The CDR3 sequence is CATSDLRAGGTYNEQFF. In DNA, the CDR3 is TGTGCCACCAGTGATTTGCGAGCGGGAGGCACCTACAATGAGCAGTTCTTC.